This T cell receptor beta chain is from a study of beta chain features in type 1 diabetes (dated 2018 in TCRdb). In the study overall: No differences in mean age, gender distribution, total cell number or subset yield were found between patients and healthy donors. A total of some 100,000,000 sorted cells were examined across all samples, and a strong correlation was observed between cell number per subset and RNA yield. The study compared the TCRB repertoires of sorted circulating CD4+ T cell subsets in recently diagnosed type 1 diabetes patients with those in matched healthy donors. Regulatory and stem cell-like memory subsets were obtained from only 8 patients and roughly 8 healthy donors, while naive and central memory subsets were obtained from all 28 donors.

V is clipped by 4 bases and J by 0 bases, and the sequence between their germline boundaries is 4 bases long. From the cysteine up to the phenylalanine, the CDR3 has a length of 12 residues. Only the CDR3 region is kept as DNA, spanning 36 bases read in frame from base 1. CDR1 is given as SQVTM and CDR2 as ANQGSEA, both from the germline V gene. Paper-wide results and their limitations: Because cDNA rather than genomic DNA was sequenced, highly expressing activated cells could have been over-represented, although no difference in activation and CD3 levels was found between groups. In all four CD4+ subsets, TCRB CDR3 length was moderately but significantly shorter in type 1 diabetes patients. Naive, central memory and regulatory TCRB repertoires appeared to be more alike among patients than among healthy donors. At VDJ recombination sites, patients with type 1 diabetes made fewer insertions and deleted more nucleotides, a pattern implying thymic rearrangement abnormalities. PCR may preferentially amplify shorter templates, but because patient and control samples were amplified and corrected together, any resulting skew would affect both groups equally. Because small numbers of individuals were included in the HLA sub-analyses, any influence of HLA type on TCRB rearrangement was left unresolved.

Each donor gave one peripheral blood draw, averaging roughly 120 mL, which was collected into heparinised tubes. Using a panel that included CD45RO, CCR7, CD25, CD127, CD95 and CD27, naive, central memory, regulatory and stem cell-like memory CD4+ T cells were sorted on a BD FACSAria II. All sorted populations exceeded 98% purity. PBMCs were separated immediately by Lymphoprep density gradient centrifugation and were stained directly, without being cultured. So that batch effects would be minimized, each experiment stained and sorted samples in pairs, pairing one healthy donor with one patient. The High Capacity cDNA Reverse Transcription Kit was used to reverse transcribe all of the isolated RNA, meaning that expressed TCRB transcripts were what got sequenced. Naive, central memory and regulatory T cell samples underwent deep immunoSEQ sequencing, averaging around 3.6 million total reads per sample. Sorted cells were lysed in RLT buffer, and RNA was extracted using DNase-treated RNeasy Micro or Mini kits according to cell number. Each cell subset was processed separately to prevent cross-contamination, with patient and healthy donor samples processed together. Using the immunoSEQ multiplex PCR, TCRB sequences were amplified from cDNA into 87-bp fragments spanning the CDR3 region. Sequencing of the amplicons was done on the Illumina HiSeq platform. As for how the authors treated the data: PCR bias was computationally corrected using synthetic template baselines, reads within Hamming distance 2 were collapsed, and singletons that could not be merged were discarded. Reads were aligned against IMGT to assign V, D and J genes, CDR3 length and insertions or deletions at six rearrangement sites. Within each subset, clonotype counts were normalized to sorted cell number, after which true diversity and Gini coefficients were computed with the tcR R package. The overlap coefficient, calculated on TCRB nucleotide sequences, was used to quantify repertoire sharing. Out-of-frame TCRB sequences from naive cells were analyzed to stand in for the pre-selection repertoire. Held by TCRdb, this immuneACCESS table contains in-frame sequences only and omits some clones. Under half of the omission traces to an unresolved V gene where checked; the cause of the rest is unknown. The V and J calls and clone size come from that table; D and trimming were worked out from the DNA. A total of approximately 730,000 clones appear in this sample, 13% of them only once. Less than 0.025% of the sample comes from the top ten.

Concerning this clone itself: The specificity of this receptor is unknown. Nothing much larger sits one base from this clone, and base qualities are not available. The same CDR3 also results from other DNA sequences found in this sample.

The origin of this receptor is a man aged 18 to 30 with type 1 diabetes. The rearrangement joined TRBV29-1 to TRBJ1-5, with no reliable assignment of the D segment. The sample comprised naive CD4+ T cells from blood. The cell subset or site label here, explained by the study, means: true naive CD4+ T cells. The CDR3 sequence is CSVAYSNQPQHF. The DNA sequence is as follows: TGCAGCGTTGCGTATAGCAATCAGCCCCAGCATTTT.